A single T cell receptor (beta chain) is shown here with its context. The CDR3 covers 12 residues. Between the trimmed V and J ends, which lost 4 bases and 2 bases, there was a span of 6 bases. Study processing details: Reference gene primer amplification gave nucleated cell count estimates. The repertoire was sequenced with immunoSEQ multiplex PCR; TCRdb's copy has only in-frame clones and lacks some. The V and J calls and clone size come from that table; D and trimming were worked out from the DNA. The sample lists around 620,000 clones, about nine tenths seen once, with roughly 0.25% in the top ten. This specimen comes from a study of blood T cell repertoires in COVID-19. Study details: From the United States, Italy and Spain came samples of acute and convalescent COVID-19. PBMCs, B-cell-depleted T cells, or T cells were the source of the cDNA or gDNA that made up the material.

This TCR came from a woman aged 18 to 35 with acute or convalescent COVID-19. The sample was peripheral blood. The chain carries TRBV12-3 or TRBV12-4 and TRBJ2-7; D remains ambiguous. The CDR3 region is CASSSATYEQYF. In DNA form, the CDR3 reads TGTGCCAGCAGTTCAGCCACCTACGAGCAGTACTTC.